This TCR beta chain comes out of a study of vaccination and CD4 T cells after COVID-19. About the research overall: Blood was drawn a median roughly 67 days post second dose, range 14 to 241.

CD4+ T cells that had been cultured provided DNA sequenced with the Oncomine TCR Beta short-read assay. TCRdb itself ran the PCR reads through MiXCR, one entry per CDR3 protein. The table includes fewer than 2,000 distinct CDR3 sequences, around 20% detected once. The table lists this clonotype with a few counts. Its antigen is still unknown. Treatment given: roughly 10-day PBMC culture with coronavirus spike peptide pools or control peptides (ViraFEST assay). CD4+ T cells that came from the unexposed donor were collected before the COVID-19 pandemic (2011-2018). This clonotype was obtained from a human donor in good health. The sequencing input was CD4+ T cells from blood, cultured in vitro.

The CDR3 DNA sequence: TGTGCCAGCAGTCCGGGGGGGACAGGGGTGTTGGGCACTGAAGCTTTCTTT. As protein: CASSPGGTGVLGTEAFF. V and J are TRBV28 and TRBJ1-1, with 10 bases matching TRBD1. The CDR3 runs 17 residues. Germline lookup yields CDR1 MDHEN and CDR2 SYDVKM. V lost 5 bases, J lost 4 bases, and 13 bases stayed unmatched.